These T cell receptor beta chains were read from a single sample in a study of blood T cell repertoires in COVID-19. This table comes from immunoSEQ multiplex PCR, and its TCRdb copy is limited to in-frame clones, with some not included. This table has about 130,000 clones, approximately 80% appearing once. Sample: peripheral blood. The receptors originated from a woman aged 60-70 years with acute or convalescent COVID-19. The CDR3 runs from the conserved cysteine through the conserved F or W. The D gene is left open where the match is weak. Rows may omit the clone size; those that give it use once, few, many or a size class.

>TRBJ1-2|TRBV24-1|.|TRBD1
CATSAGQGKGYGYTF
TGTGCCACCAGTGCCGGACAGGGGAAGGGCTATGGCTACACCTTC
>TRBJ1-1|TRBV7-2|.|.
CASSFGTLHTEAFF
TGTGCCAGCAGCTTCGGGACACTCCACACTGAAGCTTTCTTT
>TRBJ1-2|TRBV3-1/TRBV3-2|.|.
CASSQDHASNYGYTF
TGTGCCAGCAGCCAAGATCACGCCAGTAACTATGGCTACACCTTC
>TRBJ2-7|TRBV10-3|.|TRBD1
CAISPGTGTYEQYF
TGTGCCATCAGTCCCGGGACAGGGACCTACGAGCAGTACTTC
>TRBJ1-5|TRBV24-1|.|.
CATSDLQWQPQHF
TGTGCCACCAGTGATTTGCAGTGGCAGCCCCAGCATTTT
>TRBJ2-1|TRBV7-2|.|TRBD1
CASSLGQGNEQFF
TGTGCCAGCAGCTTGGGACAGGGCAATGAGCAGTTCTTC
>TRBJ2-7|TRBV5-1|.|.
CASSLGTQGSEQYF
TGCGCCAGCAGCTTGGGGACCCAGGGGTCCGAGCAGTACTTC
>TRBJ2-5|TRBV11-2|.|TRBD2
CASSPPGLPTGESQYF
TGTGCCAGCAGCCCCCCGGGACTACCCACTGGGGAGTCCCAGTACTTC
>TRBJ1-1|TRBV30|few|.
CAWSLGHPNTEAFF
TGTGCCTGGAGTTTGGGACACCCGAACACTGAAGCTTTCTTT
>TRBJ1-4|TRBV30|.|TRBD1
CAWTGTGFEKLFF
TGTGCCTGGACCGGGACAGGTTTTGAAAAACTGTTTTTT
>TRBJ1-2|TRBV3-1/TRBV3-2|.|.
CASGDFYGYTF
TGTGCCAGCGGAGACTTTTATGGCTACACCTTC
>TRBJ1-5|TRBV28|.|.
CASSRVRQSPPQPQHF
TGTGCCAGCAGCCGGGTTAGACAGTCACCTCCCCAGCCCCAGCATTTT
>TRBJ2-2|TRBV14|once|.
CASSKGVSYTGELFF
TGTGCCAGCAGCAAGGGAGTGTCGTACACCGGGGAGCTGTTTTTT
>TRBJ1-2|TRBV10-3|.|TRBD1
CAISEGTANYGYTF
TGTGCCATCAGTGAGGGGACAGCTAACTATGGCTACACCTTC
>TRBJ1-1|TRBV10-3|.|TRBD1
CAVSQGTNTEAFF
TGTGCCGTCTCACAGGGGACGAACACTGAAGCTTTCTTT
>TRBJ1-2|TRBV2|.|.
CASRAESGYTF
TGTGCCAGCAGGGCAGAAAGTGGCTACACCTTC
>TRBJ2-2|TRBV24-1|many|.
CATKPSGNTGELFF
TGTGCCACCAAACCGTCAGGCAACACCGGGGAGCTGTTTTTT
>TRBJ1-1|TRBV7-9|.|.
CASSLGQITEAFF
TGTGCCAGCAGCTTAGGCCAGATAACAGAAGCTTTCTTT
>TRBJ1-1|TRBV11-2|.|.
CASSLRYDLNTEAFF
TGTGCCAGCAGCCTAAGGTACGACTTGAACACTGAAGCTTTCTTT
>TRBJ2-1|TRBV5-1|.|.
CASRSWGEPYNEQFF
TGCGCCAGCCGATCTTGGGGGGAACCTTACAATGAGCAGTTCTTC
>TRBJ1-5|TRBV2|.|.
CASRQDINQPQHF
TGTGCCAGCAGGCAGGACATCAATCAGCCCCAGCATTTT
>TRBJ1-2|TRBV29-1|.|TRBD1
CSVASRTPTGGAHYGYTF
TGCAGCGTTGCCTCGAGAACCCCGACAGGGGGCGCCCACTATGGCTACACCTTC
>TRBJ1-2|TRBV25-1|.|.
CASSGIQGNYGYTF
TGTGCCAGCAGTGGGATACAGGGTAACTATGGCTACACCTTC
>TRBJ1-1|TRBV5-4|.|.
CASSLAEGGAMGRAFF
TGTGCCAGCAGCTTGGCCGAAGGGGGGGCGATGGGCCGAGCTTTCTTT
>TRBJ1-1|TRBV6-2/TRBV6-3|.|.
CASSNDDITGPRGTEAFF
TGTGCCAGCAGTAACGACGATATCACAGGGCCCCGAGGCACTGAAGCTTTCTTT
>TRBJ1-1|TRBV30|.|.
CAWSLNWNTEAFF
TGTGCCTGGAGTCTAAACTGGAACACTGAAGCTTTCTTT
>TRBJ1-5|TRBV2|.|.
CASSAQGGGQPQHF
TGTGCCAGCAGTGCCCAGGGAGGTGGCCAGCCCCAGCATTTT
>TRBJ2-7|TRBV9|.|.
CASSVGSEGSSYEQYF
TGTGCCAGCAGCGTAGGGAGTGAGGGCAGCTCCTACGAGCAGTACTTC
>TRBJ1-1|TRBV7-2|.|TRBD1
CASSPGQLNTEAFF
TGTGCCAGCAGCCCGGGACAGCTGAACACTGAAGCTTTCTTT